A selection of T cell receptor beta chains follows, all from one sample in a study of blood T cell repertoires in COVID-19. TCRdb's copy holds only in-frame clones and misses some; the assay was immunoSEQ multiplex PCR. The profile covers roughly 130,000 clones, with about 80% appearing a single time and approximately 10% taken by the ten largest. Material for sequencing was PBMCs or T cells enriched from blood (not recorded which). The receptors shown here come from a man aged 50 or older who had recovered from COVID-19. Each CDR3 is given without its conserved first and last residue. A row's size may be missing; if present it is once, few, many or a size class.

CDR3aa: ASKVQGNQPQH
j_gene: TRBJ1-5
v_gene: TRBV12-3/TRBV12-4
abundance: -

CDR3aa: SVGLTGRSYEQY
j_gene: TRBJ2-7
v_gene: TRBV29-1
abundance: -

CDR3aa: ASSLAAGDPF
j_gene: TRBJ1-1
v_gene: TRBV7-2
abundance: -

CDR3aa: ASSNPRTEGSNQPQH
j_gene: TRBJ1-5
v_gene: TRBV19
abundance: -

CDR3aa: ASSGEKAF
j_gene: TRBJ1-1
v_gene: TRBV2
abundance: once

CDR3aa: ATSADSARKT
j_gene: TRBJ1-2
v_gene: TRBV24-1
abundance: -

CDR3aa: ASSSRQGAYYPPLH
j_gene: TRBJ1-6
v_gene: TRBV28
abundance: -

CDR3aa: ASRGAGGSTDTQY
j_gene: TRBJ2-3
v_gene: TRBV4-2
abundance: -

CDR3aa: ASSVGGQGVTEAF
j_gene: TRBJ1-1
v_gene: TRBV9
abundance: -

CDR3aa: ASSIASGTGELF
j_gene: TRBJ2-2
v_gene: TRBV19
abundance: -

CDR3aa: ASRTGALNEKLF
j_gene: TRBJ1-4
v_gene: TRBV5-1
abundance: -

CDR3aa: ASSPPGVSNEKLF
j_gene: TRBJ1-4
v_gene: TRBV18
abundance: -

CDR3aa: ASSYSPGGHNEQF
j_gene: TRBJ2-1
v_gene: TRBV6-5
abundance: -

CDR3aa: ATSELTGGGNTIY
j_gene: TRBJ1-3
v_gene: TRBV24-1
abundance: -

CDR3aa: SVSQQENQPQH
j_gene: TRBJ1-5
v_gene: TRBV29-1
abundance: few

CDR3aa: ASSSQGATYNEQF
j_gene: TRBJ2-1
v_gene: TRBV2
abundance: -

CDR3aa: ASSQDRFGAYGYT
j_gene: TRBJ1-2
v_gene: TRBV14
abundance: -

CDR3aa: ASSLKANTEAF
j_gene: TRBJ1-1
v_gene: TRBV7-9
abundance: -

CDR3aa: ASDWDRGLYEQY
j_gene: TRBJ2-7
v_gene: TRBV5-5
abundance: -

CDR3aa: ASSYDNAPLH
j_gene: TRBJ1-6
v_gene: TRBV11-2
abundance: -

CDR3aa: ASSLPGQSGNTIY
j_gene: TRBJ1-3
v_gene: TRBV5-1
abundance: -

CDR3aa: ASSLRGTEAF
j_gene: TRBJ1-1
v_gene: TRBV12-3/TRBV12-4
abundance: -

CDR3aa: ASSPRRYNEQF
j_gene: TRBJ2-1
v_gene: TRBV18
abundance: -

CDR3aa: ASSSATSAAYNEQF
j_gene: TRBJ2-1
v_gene: TRBV11-2
abundance: -

CDR3aa: ASSSIGGAETQY
j_gene: TRBJ2-5
v_gene: TRBV7-2
abundance: -

CDR3aa: ASSYMREQY
j_gene: TRBJ2-7
v_gene: TRBV6-5
abundance: -

CDR3aa: ASSFSDRTFNSPLH
j_gene: TRBJ1-6
v_gene: TRBV6-5
abundance: -

CDR3aa: ASSLLREHEQY
j_gene: TRBJ2-7
v_gene: TRBV7-8
abundance: -

CDR3aa: ASSLVGQGGIDTQY
j_gene: TRBJ2-3
v_gene: TRBV5-1
abundance: once

CDR3aa: ASTPQGANYGYT
j_gene: TRBJ1-2
v_gene: TRBV27
abundance: many

CDR3aa: ASRGPGLPAKETQY
j_gene: TRBJ2-5
v_gene: TRBV2
abundance: -

CDR3aa: ASSLDQRTGETQY
j_gene: TRBJ2-5
v_gene: TRBV5-4
abundance: -

CDR3aa: ASSQDRGPVAF
j_gene: TRBJ1-1
v_gene: TRBV6-2/TRBV6-3
abundance: once

CDR3aa: ASRPLALAQY
j_gene: TRBJ2-3
v_gene: TRBV6-5
abundance: -

CDR3aa: ASRAENSYEQY
j_gene: TRBJ2-7
v_gene: TRBV2
abundance: many

CDR3aa: ASSPRGSNQPQH
j_gene: TRBJ1-5
v_gene: TRBV7-6
abundance: -

CDR3aa: ASSAGQTYGYT
j_gene: TRBJ1-2
v_gene: TRBV7-2
abundance: -

CDR3aa: ASMLTGYENTIY
j_gene: TRBJ1-3
v_gene: TRBV5-1
abundance: -

CDR3aa: ASSREGEEYNEQF
j_gene: TRBJ2-1
v_gene: TRBV6-4
abundance: -

CDR3aa: ASSWDRVGEQY
j_gene: TRBJ2-7
v_gene: TRBV7-2
abundance: -

CDR3aa: ASSWDRVPSNYGYT
j_gene: TRBJ1-2
v_gene: TRBV19
abundance: -

CDR3aa: ASSEGPLSSGGYEQY
j_gene: TRBJ2-7
v_gene: TRBV10-1
abundance: -

CDR3aa: ASSYQGTDFPYGYT
j_gene: TRBJ1-2
v_gene: TRBV6-5
abundance: -

CDR3aa: ASSPARRGVAGEQF
j_gene: TRBJ2-1
v_gene: TRBV9
abundance: -

CDR3aa: ASSVGAGDGEAF
j_gene: TRBJ1-1
v_gene: TRBV9
abundance: -

CDR3aa: ASSSGLAGAYNEQF
j_gene: TRBJ2-1
v_gene: TRBV7-3
abundance: -

CDR3aa: ASSRQGFYEQY
j_gene: TRBJ2-7
v_gene: TRBV16
abundance: -

CDR3aa: ASIFSEGWTEAF
j_gene: TRBJ1-1
v_gene: TRBV6-6
abundance: -

CDR3aa: ASSQSENTEAF
j_gene: TRBJ1-1
v_gene: TRBV3-1/TRBV3-2
abundance: -

CDR3aa: ASSSSSNYGYT
j_gene: TRBJ1-2
v_gene: TRBV12-3/TRBV12-4
abundance: -

CDR3aa: ASSLDRGGETQY
j_gene: TRBJ2-5
v_gene: TRBV28
abundance: -